The 17 T cell receptor beta chains below were found in one sample sequenced in a study of cytomegalovirus exposure and HLA in healthy donors. The PCR had 60 Vbeta and 13 Jbeta primers. Produced via immunoSEQ multiplex PCR; TCRdb's table is partial and in-frame only. This sample carries roughly 200,000 clones, about three quarters of them seen once, and the ten largest clones take roughly 3.5%. Material for sequencing was PBMCs. The receptor source for this set is a woman in her fifties or sixties in good health and CMV-seropositive.

The chain is built from TRBV27 and TRBJ2-1, with 7 positions matching TRBD2. This CDR3 contains 15 residues. Unmatched junction bases numbered 14, after V lost 8 bases and J lost 7 bases. From germline, CDR1 is MNHEY and CDR2 SMNVEV (reference sequence). CDR3 coding DNA: TGTGCCAGCGCCCTGGGGGACGGGAGGAGGAATGAGCAGTTCTTC. Its translation is CASALGDGRRNEQFF.

This clone showed up just a few times. The rearrangement links TRBV6-5 to TRBJ1-1; D call uncertain. Trimming shortened V by 0 bases and J by 0 bases, and 8 bases separated the two germline ends. The CDR3 is 15 amino acids. Germline V gene sequence: CDR1 MNHEY, CDR2 SVGAGI. The CDR3 DNA reads as TGTGCCAGCAGTTACTCCCTCCGGGTGAACACTGAAGCTTTCTTT. Translation gives CASSYSLRVNTEAFF.

The rearrangement links TRBV28 to TRBJ2-7, with TRBD2 identical over 7 bases. Germline trimming cut 3 bases from V and 4 bases from J; bases unmatched to any gene: 3. The CDR3 loop spans 13 amino acids. Germline CDR1 is MDHEN and CDR2 is SYDVKM. DNA for the CDR3: TGTGCCAGCAGTTTTGCGGGAGCTTACGAGCAGTACTTC. Translation: CASSFAGAYEQYF.

The chain has TRBV6-6 and TRBJ1-4; no clear D. Germline V CDR1 and CDR2: MNHNY, SVGAGI (reference sequence). V was shortened by 2 bases and J by 3 bases, with 10 bases between the two germline ends. The CDR3 runs 15 residues. DNA for the CDR3: TGTGCCAGCAGTTACAGGAAGGCGGCTAATGAAAAACTGTTTTTT. This codes for CASSYRKAANEKLFF.

V usage is TRBV23-1 and J usage is TRBJ1-2, with a tentative D call TRBD1 (5 bases). Being an ORF, TRBV23-1 has a function that is uncertain. Trimming stripped 6 bases from V and 1 base from J, with 12 bases between. CDR3 size: 14 residues. The CDR3 DNA is TGCGCCAGCAGCCGGCGGGGGTTTAACTATGGCTACACCTTC. Its protein is CASSRRGFNYGYTF.

The rearrangement links TRBV13 to TRBJ2-1; a weak D match, TRBD1 (5 bases). V was shortened by 5 bases and J by 5 bases, with 16 bases between the two germline ends. CDR1 and CDR2 (germline): PRHDT, FYEKMQ (reference sequence). CDR3 length: 15 amino acids. CDR3 DNA sequence: TGTGCCAGCAGCCCCCGGCAGGGTCATGACAATGAGCAGTTCTTC. It specifies CASSPRQGHDNEQFF.

This clone was seen a few times. The chain combines TRBV11-2 with TRBJ1-2; 7 positions match TRBD1. Germline V gene data show CDR1 as SGHAT and CDR2 as FQNNGV. This CDR3 contains 15 residues. With 5 bases clipped from V and 1 base from J, the junction kept 7 bases outside the gene matches. The CDR3 reads CASSPRSGGNYGYTF. The CDR3, as DNA: TGTGCCAGCAGCCCGCGTTCAGGGGGTAACTATGGCTACACCTTC.

The rearrangement joins TRBV5-6 to TRBJ2-2; D not certain. CDR1 and CDR2 (germline): SGHDT, YYEEEE. V lost 3 bases to trimming and J lost 0 bases, with 12 bases between them. CDR3 length equals 16 residues. The CDR3 coding sequence is TGTGCCAGCAGCTCTCTGGGCCACCCGAACACCGGGGAGCTGTTTTTT. It yields the protein CASSSLGHPNTGELFF.

The V call is TRBV5-6, the J call TRBJ1-2; D may be TRBD1 (6 bases). V lost 4 bases and J lost 0, with 10 bases in between. CDR1 and CDR2 (germline): SGHDT, YYEEEE. The CDR3 length is 14 residues. The CDR3 nucleotides are TGTGCCAGCAGCCCCGACAGGACTAACTATGGCTACACCTTC. Translation: CASSPDRTNYGYTF.

The V gene is TRBV30, the J gene TRBJ2-2, with D unresolved. The germline CDR1 and CDR2 sequences are GTSNPN and SVGIG (reference sequence). Trimming removed 0 bases at V and 3 bases at J, with 17 bases between. This CDR3 contains 17 residues. The DNA for the CDR3 is TGTGCCTGGAGTGTACGGAGTCGGAGTTTGGACACCGGGGAGCTGTTTTTT. Translating it yields CAWSVRSRSLDTGELFF. Based on the CDR3 plus reference TRBV30 and TRBJ2-2, the full variable domain is SQTIHQWPATLVQPVGSPLSLECTVEGTSNPNLYWYRQAAGRGLQLLFYSVGIGQISSEVPQNLSASRPQDRQFILSSKKLLLSDSGFYLCAWSVRSRSLDTGELFFGEGSRLTVL.

The chain combines TRBV5-4 with TRBJ2-3; the D is unclear. The CDR3 contains 16 residues. Trimming stripped 0 bases from V and 1 base from J, with 12 bases between. The germline V gene encodes CDR1 SGHNT and CDR2 YYREEE (reference sequence). The CDR3: CASSLAARVGTDTQYF. The DNA of the CDR3 is TGTGCCAGCAGCTTGGCGGCTAGAGTTGGCACAGATACGCAGTATTTT. The complete variable domain, with remaining parts taken from reference TRBV5-4 and TRBJ2-3, reads ETGVTQSPTHLIKTRGQQVTLRCSSQSGHNTVSWYQQALGQGPQFIFQYYREEENGRGNFPPRFSGLQFPNYSSELNVNALELDDSALYLCASSLAARVGTDTQYFGPGTRLTVL.

This clone was counted a few times. V is TRBV19 and J is TRBJ1-3; D is unclear. Germline CDR1 LNHDA, CDR2 SQIVND (reference sequence). Between the trimmed V and J ends, which lost 4 bases and 4 bases, there was a span of 8 bases. CDR3 length equals 13 residues. CDR3 nucleotide sequence: TGTGCCAGTAGTAGCGGAGGAGGAAACACCATATATTTT. It is translated as CASSSGGGNTIYF.

This sequence joins TRBV7-9 and TRBJ1-4; TRBD1 is a possible D gene (6 bases). This CDR3 has 14 residues. Trimming removed 5 bases from V and 5 bases from J, with 12 bases in between. Germline V gene sequence: CDR1 SEHNR, CDR2 FQNEAQ (reference sequence). In nucleotides, the CDR3 is TGTGCCAGCAGCCGGCAAGGGGGAAATGAAAAACTGTTTTTT. Protein sequence: CASSRQGGNEKLFF.

The chain joins TRBV28 to TRBJ2-3; D not certain. Between the trimmed V and J ends, which lost 1 base and 6 bases, there was a span of 5 bases. Germline V gene lookup returns CDR1 MDHEN and CDR2 SYDVKM. There are 12 residues in the CDR3. CDR3 in DNA: TGTGCCAGCAGTTTATTCCGGGATACGCAGTATTTT. Its translation is CASSLFRDTQYF.

The J gene is TRBJ2-1, the V gene TRBV11-2, with 9 bases matching TRBD1. The V segment lost 5 bases and the J segment 4 bases; nucleotides outside the gene matches: 6. The CDR3 is made up of 15 amino acids. Germline CDR1 and CDR2: SGHAT and FQNNGV. Here the CDR3 reads CASSQGQGFYNEQFF. The CDR3 nucleotides read TGTGCCAGCAGCCAAGGACAGGGGTTTTACAATGAGCAGTTCTTC.

The rearrangement links TRBV2 to TRBJ1-1; 7 bases are shared with TRBD1. With V trimmed by 5 bases and J by 5 bases, 5 bases remained unmatched. The CDR3 runs to 13 residues. Germline V gene data show CDR1 as SNHLY and CDR2 as FYNNEI. As DNA, the CDR3 is TGTGCCAGCAGTCCACAGGGGCGGACTGAAGCTTTCTTT. It codes for CASSPQGRTEAFF. The entire variable domain, with the rest obtained from reference TRBV2 and TRBJ1-1, is as follows: EPEVTQTPSHQVTQMGQEVILRCVPISNHLYFYWYRQILGQKVEFLVSFYNNEISEKSEIFDDQFSVERPDGSNFTLKIRSTKLEDSAMYFCASSPQGRTEAFFGQGTRLTVV.

The table lists this clone with a count of one. The J gene is TRBJ2-1, the V gene TRBV14; the match to TRBD1 covers 11 bases. This CDR3 comprises 17 residues. Trimming took 0 bases from V and 6 from J; bases not matched to a gene: 7. Germline V lookup: CDR1 SGHDN, CDR2 FVKESK. The CDR3 here is CASSQDRGTGGVNEQFF. The CDR3 bases are TGTGCCAGCAGCCAAGATCGGGGGACAGGGGGAGTCAATGAGCAGTTCTTC.